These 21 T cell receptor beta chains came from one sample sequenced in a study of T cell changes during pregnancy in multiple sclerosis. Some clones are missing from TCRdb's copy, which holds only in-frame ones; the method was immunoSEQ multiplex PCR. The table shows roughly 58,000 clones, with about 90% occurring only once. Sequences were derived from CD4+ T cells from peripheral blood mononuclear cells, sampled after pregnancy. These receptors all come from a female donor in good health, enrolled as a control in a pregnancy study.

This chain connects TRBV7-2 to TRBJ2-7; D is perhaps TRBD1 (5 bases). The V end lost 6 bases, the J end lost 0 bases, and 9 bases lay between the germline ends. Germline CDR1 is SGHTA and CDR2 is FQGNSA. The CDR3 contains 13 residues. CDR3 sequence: CASSHRNSYEQYF. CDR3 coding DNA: TGTGCCAGCAGTCACAGGAACTCCTACGAGCAGTACTTC.

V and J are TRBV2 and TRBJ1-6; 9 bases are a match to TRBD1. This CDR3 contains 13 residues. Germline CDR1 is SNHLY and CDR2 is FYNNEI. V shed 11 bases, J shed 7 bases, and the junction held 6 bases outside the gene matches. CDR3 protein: CAGDRGLNSPLHF. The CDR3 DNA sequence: TGTGCCGGAGACAGGGGGTTGAATTCACCCCTCCACTTT. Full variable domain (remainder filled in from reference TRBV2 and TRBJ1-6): EPEVTQTPSHQVTQMGQEVILRCVPISNHLYFYWYRQILGQKVEFLVSFYNNEISEKSEIFDDQFSVERPDGSNFTLKIRSTKLEDSAMYFCAGDRGLNSPLHFGNGTRLTVT.

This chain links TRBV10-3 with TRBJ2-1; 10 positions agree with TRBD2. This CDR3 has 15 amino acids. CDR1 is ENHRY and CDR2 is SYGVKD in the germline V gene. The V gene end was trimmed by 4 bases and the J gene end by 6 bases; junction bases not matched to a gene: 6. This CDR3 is CAISAKAGGANEQFF. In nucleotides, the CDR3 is TGTGCCATCAGTGCGAAAGCGGGGGGGGCCAATGAGCAGTTCTTC.

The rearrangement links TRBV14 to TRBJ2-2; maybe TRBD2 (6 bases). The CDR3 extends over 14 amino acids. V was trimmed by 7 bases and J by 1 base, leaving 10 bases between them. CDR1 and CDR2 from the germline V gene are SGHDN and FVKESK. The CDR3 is CASKRGLNTGELFF. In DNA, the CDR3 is TGTGCCAGCAAGAGGGGACTGAACACCGGGGAGCTGTTTTTT.

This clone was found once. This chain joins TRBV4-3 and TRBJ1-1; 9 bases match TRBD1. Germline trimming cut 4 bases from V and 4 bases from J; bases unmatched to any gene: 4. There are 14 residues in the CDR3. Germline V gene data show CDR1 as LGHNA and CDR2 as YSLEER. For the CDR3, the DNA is TGCGCCAGCAGCCGAGGGACAGGGTTCACTGAAGCTTTCTTT. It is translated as CASSRGTGFTEAFF.

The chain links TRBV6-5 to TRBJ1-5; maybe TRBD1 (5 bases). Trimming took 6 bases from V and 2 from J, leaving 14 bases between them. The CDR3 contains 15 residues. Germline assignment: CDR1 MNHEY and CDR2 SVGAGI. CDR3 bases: TGTGCCAGCAGGGCCGGGACTAGAGGCAATCAGCCCCAGCATTTT. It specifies CASRAGTRGNQPQHF.

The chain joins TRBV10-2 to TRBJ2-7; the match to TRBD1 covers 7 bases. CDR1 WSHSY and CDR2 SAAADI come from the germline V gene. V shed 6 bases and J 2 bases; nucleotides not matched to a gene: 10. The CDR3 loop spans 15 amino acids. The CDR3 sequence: CASSEGAEGPYEQYF. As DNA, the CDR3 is TGCGCCAGCAGCGAGGGGGCCGAAGGCCCCTACGAGCAGTACTTC.

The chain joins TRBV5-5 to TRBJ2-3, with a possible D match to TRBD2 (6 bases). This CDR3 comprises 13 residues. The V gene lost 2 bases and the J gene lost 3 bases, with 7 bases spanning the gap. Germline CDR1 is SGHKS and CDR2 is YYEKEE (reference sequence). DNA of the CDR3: TGTGCCAGCAGCTTTGGGAGGACAGATACGCAGTATTTT. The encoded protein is CASSFGRTDTQYF.

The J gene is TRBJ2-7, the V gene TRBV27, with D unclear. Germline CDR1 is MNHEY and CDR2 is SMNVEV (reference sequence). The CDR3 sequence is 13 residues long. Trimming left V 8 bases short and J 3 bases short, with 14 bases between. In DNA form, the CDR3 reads TGTGCCAGCTCCCGTCAGAGGTTCTACGAGCAGTACTTC. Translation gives CASSRQRFYEQYF.

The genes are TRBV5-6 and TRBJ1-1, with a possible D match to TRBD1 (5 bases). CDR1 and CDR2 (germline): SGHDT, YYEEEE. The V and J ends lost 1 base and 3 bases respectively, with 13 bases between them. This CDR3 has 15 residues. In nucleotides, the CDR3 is TGTGCCAGCAGCTTGTCCGGGGGTGATGACACTGAAGCTTTCTTT. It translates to CASSLSGGDDTEAFF. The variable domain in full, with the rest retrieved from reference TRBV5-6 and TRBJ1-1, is DAGVTQSPTHLIKTRGQQVTLRCSPKSGHDTVSWYQQALGQGPQFIFQYYEEEERQRGNFPDRFSGHQFPNYSSELNVNALLLGDSALYLCASSLSGGDDTEAFFGQGTRLTVV.

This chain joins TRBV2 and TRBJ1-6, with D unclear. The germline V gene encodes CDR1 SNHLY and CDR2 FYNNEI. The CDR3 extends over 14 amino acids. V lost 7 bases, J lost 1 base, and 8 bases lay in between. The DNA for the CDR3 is TGTGCCAGCAACCCCCGGTCCTATAATTCACCCCTCCACTTT. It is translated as CASNPRSYNSPLHF.

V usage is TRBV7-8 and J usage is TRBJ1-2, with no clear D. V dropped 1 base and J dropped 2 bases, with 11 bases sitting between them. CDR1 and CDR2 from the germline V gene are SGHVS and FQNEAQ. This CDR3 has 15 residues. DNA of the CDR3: TGTGCCAGCAGCTTAGGTTGGCAGGAAAACTATGGCTACACCTTC. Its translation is CASSLGWQENYGYTF. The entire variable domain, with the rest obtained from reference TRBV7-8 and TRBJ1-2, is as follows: GAGVSQSPRYKVAKRGQDVALRCDPISGHVSLFWYQQALGQGPEFLTYFQNEAQLDKSGLPSDRFFAERPEGSVSTLKIQRTQQEDSAVYLCASSLGWQENYGYTFGSGTRLTVV.

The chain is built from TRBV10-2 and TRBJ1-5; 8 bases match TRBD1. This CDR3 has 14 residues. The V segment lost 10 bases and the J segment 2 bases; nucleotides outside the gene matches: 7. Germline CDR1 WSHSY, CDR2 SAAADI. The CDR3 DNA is TGCGCCACCACGACAGGGGATCGCAATCAGCCCCAGCATTTT. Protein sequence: CATTTGDRNQPQHF.

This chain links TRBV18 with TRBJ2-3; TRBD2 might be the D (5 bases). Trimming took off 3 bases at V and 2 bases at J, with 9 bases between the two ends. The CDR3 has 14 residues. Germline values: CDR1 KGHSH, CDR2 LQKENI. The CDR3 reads CASSPRRITDTQYF. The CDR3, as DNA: TGTGCCAGCTCACCGAGGAGGATCACAGATACGCAGTATTTT.

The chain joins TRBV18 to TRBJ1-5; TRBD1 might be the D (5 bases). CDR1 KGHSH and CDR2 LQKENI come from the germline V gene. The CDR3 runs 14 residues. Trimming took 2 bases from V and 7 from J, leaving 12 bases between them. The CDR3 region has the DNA TGTGCCAGCTCACCATTCAGGGTAGGACAGCCCCAGCATTTT. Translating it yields CASSPFRVGQPQHF.

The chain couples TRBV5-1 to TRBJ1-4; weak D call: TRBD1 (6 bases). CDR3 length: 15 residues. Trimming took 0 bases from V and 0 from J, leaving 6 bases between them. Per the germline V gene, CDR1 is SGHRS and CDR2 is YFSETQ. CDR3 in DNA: TGCGCCAGCAGCTTGGGACAGGCAACTAATGAAAAACTGTTTTTT. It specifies CASSLGQATNEKLFF.

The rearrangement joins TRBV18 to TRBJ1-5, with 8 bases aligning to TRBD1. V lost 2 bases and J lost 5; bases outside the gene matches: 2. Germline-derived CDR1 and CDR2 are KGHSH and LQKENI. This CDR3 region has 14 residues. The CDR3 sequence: CASSPGQGHQPQHF. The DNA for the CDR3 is TGTGCCAGCTCACCAGGACAGGGCCATCAGCCCCAGCATTTT.

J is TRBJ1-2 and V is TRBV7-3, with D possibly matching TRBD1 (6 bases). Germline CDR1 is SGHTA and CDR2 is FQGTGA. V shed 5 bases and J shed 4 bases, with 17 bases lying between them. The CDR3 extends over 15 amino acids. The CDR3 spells CASSEGGEVGYGYTF. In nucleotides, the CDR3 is TGTGCCAGCAGCGAAGGGGGGGAAGTTGGCTATGGCTACACCTTC.

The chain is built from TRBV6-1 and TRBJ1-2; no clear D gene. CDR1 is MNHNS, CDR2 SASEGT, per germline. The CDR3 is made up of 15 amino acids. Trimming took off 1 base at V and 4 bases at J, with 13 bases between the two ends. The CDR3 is CASSEDSGSFYGYTF. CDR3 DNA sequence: TGTGCCAGCAGTGAAGACAGCGGCAGCTTCTATGGCTACACCTTC.

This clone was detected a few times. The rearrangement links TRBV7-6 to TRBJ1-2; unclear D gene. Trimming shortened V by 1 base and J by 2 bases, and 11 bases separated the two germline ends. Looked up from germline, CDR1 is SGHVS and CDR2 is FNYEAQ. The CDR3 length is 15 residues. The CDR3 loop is CASSLGPRENYGYTF. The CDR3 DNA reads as TGTGCCAGCAGCTTAGGGCCGCGGGAGAACTATGGCTACACCTTC.

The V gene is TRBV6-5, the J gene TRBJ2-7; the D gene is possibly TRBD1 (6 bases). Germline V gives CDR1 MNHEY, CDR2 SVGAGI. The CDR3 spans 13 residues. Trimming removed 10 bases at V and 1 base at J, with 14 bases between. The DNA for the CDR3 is TGTGCCACCCGTCGACAGGAATCCTACGAGCAGTACTTC. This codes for CATRRQESYEQYF.